This TCR beta chain was sequenced in a study of regulatory T cells in long-lasting Graves disease. As for the study in general: Less than 3 months of antithyroid drugs had been taken by newly diagnosed Graves' patients. Whole-study results and caveats: Patients with persistent disease showed a bias toward TRBV28, TRBJ1-2 and TRBJ2-5.

Trimming took 2 bases from V and 5 from J, leaving 13 bases between them. Germline V CDR1 and CDR2: MNHEY, SMNVEV (reference sequence). This CDR3 has 14 amino acids. With iRepertoire HTBI primers and Arm-PCR of CDR3 regions, TCR beta libraries were built. TCRdb used MiXCR to reprocess the multiplex PCR reads, holding one entry per CDR3 protein. The sample records approximately 400,000 distinct CDR3 sequences, more than 13% being singletons. On this clonotype: Its antigen remains unknown.

Time point of the sample: newly diagnosed GD, antithyroid drugs for less than 3 months. The TCR library used RNA extracted from PBMCs. The same data also contributed to another study, on T cells in Graves' hyperthyroidism and ophthalmopathy.

This chain links TRBV27 with TRBJ2-7; possible D gene TRBD1, 5 bases. The TCR sequence derives from a woman in her 30s with Graves disease. The specimen was peripheral blood mononuclear cells (PBMCs), collected at new diagnosis, from a patient treated with antithyroid drugs. The CDR3 protein is CASSLRGSSHEQYF. In DNA form, the CDR3 reads TGTGCCAGCAGTTTAAGGGGTTCGAGCCACGAGCAGTACTTC.